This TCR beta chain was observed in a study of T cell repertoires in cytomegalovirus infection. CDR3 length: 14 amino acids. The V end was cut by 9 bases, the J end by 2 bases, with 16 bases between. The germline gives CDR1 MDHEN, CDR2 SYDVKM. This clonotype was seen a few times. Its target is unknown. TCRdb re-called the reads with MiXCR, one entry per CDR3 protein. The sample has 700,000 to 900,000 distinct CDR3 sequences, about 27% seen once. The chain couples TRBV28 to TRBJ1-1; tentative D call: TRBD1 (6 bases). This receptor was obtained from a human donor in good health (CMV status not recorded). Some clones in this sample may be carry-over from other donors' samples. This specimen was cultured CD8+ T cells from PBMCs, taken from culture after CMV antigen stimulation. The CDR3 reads CASSPGQSNTEAFF. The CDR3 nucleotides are TGTGCCAGTTCTCCAGGACAGAGCAACACTGAAGCTTTCTTT.